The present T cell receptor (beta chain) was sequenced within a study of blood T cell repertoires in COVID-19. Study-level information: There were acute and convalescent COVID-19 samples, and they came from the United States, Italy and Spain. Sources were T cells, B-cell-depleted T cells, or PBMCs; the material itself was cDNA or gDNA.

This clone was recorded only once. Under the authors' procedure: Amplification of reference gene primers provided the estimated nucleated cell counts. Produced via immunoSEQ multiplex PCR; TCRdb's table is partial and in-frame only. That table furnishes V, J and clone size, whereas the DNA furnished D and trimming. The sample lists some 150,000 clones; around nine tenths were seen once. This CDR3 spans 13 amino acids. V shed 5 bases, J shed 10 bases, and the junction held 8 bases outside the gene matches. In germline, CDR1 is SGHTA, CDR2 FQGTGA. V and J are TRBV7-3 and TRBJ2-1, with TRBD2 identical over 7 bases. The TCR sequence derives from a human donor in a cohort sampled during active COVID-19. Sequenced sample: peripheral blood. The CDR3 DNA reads TGTGCCAGCAGCCTCGGGGGGATACGGGAGCAGTTCTTC. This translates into CASSLGGIREQFF.